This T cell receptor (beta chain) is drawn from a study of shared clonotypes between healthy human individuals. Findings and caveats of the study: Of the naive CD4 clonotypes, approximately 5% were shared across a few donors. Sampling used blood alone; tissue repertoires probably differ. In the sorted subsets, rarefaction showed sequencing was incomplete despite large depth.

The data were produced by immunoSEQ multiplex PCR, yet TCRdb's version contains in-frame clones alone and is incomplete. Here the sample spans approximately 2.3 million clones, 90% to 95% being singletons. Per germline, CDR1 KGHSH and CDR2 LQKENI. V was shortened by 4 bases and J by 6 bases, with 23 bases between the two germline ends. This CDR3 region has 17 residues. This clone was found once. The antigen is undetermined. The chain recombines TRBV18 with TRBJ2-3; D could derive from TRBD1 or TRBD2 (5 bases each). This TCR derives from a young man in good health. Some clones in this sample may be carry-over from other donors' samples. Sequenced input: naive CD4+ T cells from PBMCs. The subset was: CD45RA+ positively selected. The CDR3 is CASSHPTNRPEGDTQYF. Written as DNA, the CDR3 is TGTGCCAGCTCACACCCTACTAACAGGCCCGAGGGGGATACGCAGTATTTT. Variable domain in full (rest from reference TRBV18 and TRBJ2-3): NAGVMQNPRHLVRRRGQEARLRCSPMKGHSHVYWYRQLPEEGLKFMVYLQKENIIDESGMPKERFSAEFPKEGPSILRIQQVVRGDSAAYFCASSHPTNRPEGDTQYFGPGTRLTVL.